This TCR beta chain is drawn from a study of shared clonotypes between healthy human individuals. Only in-frame clones appear in the TCRdb table, and some are missing; sequencing was by immunoSEQ multiplex PCR. The sample lists fewer than 2.5 million clones, 93% occurring once. V shed 5 bases, J shed 4 bases, and the junction held 10 bases outside the gene matches. CDR1 and CDR2 from the germline V gene are MDHEN and SYDVKM. The CDR3 runs to 16 residues. The sequenced sample was naive CD4+ T cells from PBMCs. As for subset: CD45RA+ positively selected. The chain employs TRBV28 and TRBJ1-5, with 8 bases matching TRBD1. The receptor was isolated from a man in his late teens or twenties in good health. Some clones in this sample may be carry-over from other donors' samples. The CDR3 loop reads CASSPMTGERNQPQHF. The DNA of the CDR3 is TGTGCCAGCAGTCCGATGACAGGGGAGAGGAATCAGCCCCAGCATTTT.